This T cell receptor (beta chain) was captured in a study of shared clonotypes between healthy human individuals. Study-wide results and limits: Some naive CD4 clonotypes, around 5%, turned up in common across a few donors. Non-shared clonotypes were found to have lower generation probabilities than the clonotypes that were shared by all four of the sorted-subset donors.

Free of recent acute infections or vaccinations, the donors were healthy HIV-negative adults. With 6 bases removed from V and 6 bases from J, the gap between germline ends came to 14 bases. From germline, CDR1 is MNHEY and CDR2 SMNVEV (reference sequence). The CDR3 covers 14 residues. This clone came up once. No antigen is known for it. Generated by immunoSEQ multiplex PCR, the TCRdb table keeps only in-frame clones and is missing some. The repertoire has 650,000 to 700,000 clones, 90% of them found once; the top ten carry around a third. The sample comprised memory CD8+ T cells from PBMCs. The subset here: CD45RO+ cells pooled with CCR7-negative TemRA cells. The chain has TRBV27 and TRBJ2-2; D is unclear. The receptor comes from a young man in good health. Some clones in this sample may be carry-over from other donors' samples. For the CDR3, the DNA is TGTGCCAGCAGCGTCACAGTAGCCCCCGGGGAGCTGTTTTTT. Amino acids: CASSVTVAPGELFF.